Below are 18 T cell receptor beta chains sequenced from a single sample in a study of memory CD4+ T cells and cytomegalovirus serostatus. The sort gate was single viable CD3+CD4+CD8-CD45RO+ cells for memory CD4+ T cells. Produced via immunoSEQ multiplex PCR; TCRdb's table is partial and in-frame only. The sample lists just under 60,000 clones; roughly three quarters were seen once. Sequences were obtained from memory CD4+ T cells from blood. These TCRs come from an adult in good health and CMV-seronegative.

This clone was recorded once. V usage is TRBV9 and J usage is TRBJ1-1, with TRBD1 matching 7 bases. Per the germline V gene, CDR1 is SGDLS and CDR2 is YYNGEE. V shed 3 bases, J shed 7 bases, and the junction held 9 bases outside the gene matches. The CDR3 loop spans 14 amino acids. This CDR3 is CASSATGTAHEAFF. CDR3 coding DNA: TGTGCCAGCAGCGCAACCGGGACAGCGCATGAAGCTTTCTTT.

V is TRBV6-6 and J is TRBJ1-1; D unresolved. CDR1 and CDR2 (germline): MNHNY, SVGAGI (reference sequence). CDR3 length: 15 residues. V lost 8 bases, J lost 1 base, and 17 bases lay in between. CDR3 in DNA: TGTGCCAGCTCCACCCCAACTACAGCGAACACTGAAGCTTTCTTT. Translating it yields CASSTPTTANTEAFF.

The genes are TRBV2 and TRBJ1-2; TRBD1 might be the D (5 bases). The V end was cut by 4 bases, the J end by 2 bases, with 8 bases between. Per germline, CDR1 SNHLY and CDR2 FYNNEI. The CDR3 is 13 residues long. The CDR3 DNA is TGTGCCAGCAGTGTTCAGGGCAACTATGGCTACACCTTC. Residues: CASSVQGNYGYTF. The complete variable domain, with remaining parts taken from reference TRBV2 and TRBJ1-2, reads EPEVTQTPSHQVTQMGQEVILRCVPISNHLYFYWYRQILGQKVEFLVSFYNNEISEKSEIFDDQFSVERPDGSNFTLKIRSTKLEDSAMYFCASSVQGNYGYTFGSGTRLTVV.

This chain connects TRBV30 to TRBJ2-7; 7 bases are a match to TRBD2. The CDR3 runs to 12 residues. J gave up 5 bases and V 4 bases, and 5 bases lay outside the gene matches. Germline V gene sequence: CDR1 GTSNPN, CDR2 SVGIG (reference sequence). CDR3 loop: CAWKTSWHEQYF. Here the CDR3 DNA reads TGTGCCTGGAAGACTAGCTGGCACGAGCAGTACTTC.

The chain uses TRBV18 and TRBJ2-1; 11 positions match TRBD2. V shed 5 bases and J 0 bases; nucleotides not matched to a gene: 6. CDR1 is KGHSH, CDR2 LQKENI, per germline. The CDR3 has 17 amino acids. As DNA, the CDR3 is TGTGCCAGCTCATCCGGACTAGCGGGTCGCTCCTACAATGAGCAGTTCTTC. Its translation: CASSSGLAGRSYNEQFF.

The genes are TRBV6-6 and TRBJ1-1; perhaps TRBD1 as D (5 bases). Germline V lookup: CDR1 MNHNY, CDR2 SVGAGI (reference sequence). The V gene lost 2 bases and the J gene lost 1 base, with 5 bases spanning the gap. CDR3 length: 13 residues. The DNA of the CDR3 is TGTGCCAGCAGTTACGGACAGAACACTGAAGCTTTCTTT. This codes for CASSYGQNTEAFF.

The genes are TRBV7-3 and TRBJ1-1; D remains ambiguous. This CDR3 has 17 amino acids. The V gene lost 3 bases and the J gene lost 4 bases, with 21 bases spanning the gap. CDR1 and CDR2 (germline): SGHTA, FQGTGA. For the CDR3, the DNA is TGTGCCAGCAGCTTCTTACCGGTTGGAGAGGAAGGCACTGAAGCTTTCTTT. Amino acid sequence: CASSFLPVGEEGTEAFF.

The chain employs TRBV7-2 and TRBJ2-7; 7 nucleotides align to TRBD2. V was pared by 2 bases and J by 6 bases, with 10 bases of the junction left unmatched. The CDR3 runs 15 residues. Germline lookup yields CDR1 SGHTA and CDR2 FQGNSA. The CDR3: CASSLYGTTGGEQYF. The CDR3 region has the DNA TGTGCCAGCAGCTTATATGGGACTACAGGAGGCGAGCAGTACTTC.

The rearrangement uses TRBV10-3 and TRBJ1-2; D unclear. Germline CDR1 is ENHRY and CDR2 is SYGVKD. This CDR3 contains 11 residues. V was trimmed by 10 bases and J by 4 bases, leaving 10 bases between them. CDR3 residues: CASGSGYGYTF. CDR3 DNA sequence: TGTGCCAGCGGTAGTGGCTATGGCTACACCTTC.

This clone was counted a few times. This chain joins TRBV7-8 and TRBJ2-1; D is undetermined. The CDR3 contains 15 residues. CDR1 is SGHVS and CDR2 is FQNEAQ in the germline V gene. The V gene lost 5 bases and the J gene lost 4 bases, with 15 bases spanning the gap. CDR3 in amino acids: CASSLRSEVYNEQFF. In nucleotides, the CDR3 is TGTGCCAGCAGCCTCAGGTCTGAGGTTTACAATGAGCAGTTCTTC.

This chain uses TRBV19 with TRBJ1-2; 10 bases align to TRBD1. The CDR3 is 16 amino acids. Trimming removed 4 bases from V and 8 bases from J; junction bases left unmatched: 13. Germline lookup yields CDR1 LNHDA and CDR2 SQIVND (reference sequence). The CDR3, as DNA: TGTGCCAGTAGTACCCCCGGGACAGGGGTCCAGGGCGGCTACACCTTC. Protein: CASSTPGTGVQGGYTF.

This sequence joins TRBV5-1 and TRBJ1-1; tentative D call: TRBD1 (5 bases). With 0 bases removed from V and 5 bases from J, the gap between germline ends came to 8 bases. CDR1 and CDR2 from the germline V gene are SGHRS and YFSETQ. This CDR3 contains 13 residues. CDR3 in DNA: TGCGCCAGCAGCTTGGAGGGGCGGACTGAAGCTTTCTTT. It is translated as CASSLEGRTEAFF.

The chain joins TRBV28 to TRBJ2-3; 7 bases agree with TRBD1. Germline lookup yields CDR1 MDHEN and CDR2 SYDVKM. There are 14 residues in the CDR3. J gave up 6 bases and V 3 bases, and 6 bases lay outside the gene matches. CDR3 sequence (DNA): TGTGCCAGCAGTTTGGGGGACAGTAGGGATACGCAGTATTTT. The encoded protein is CASSLGDSRDTQYF.

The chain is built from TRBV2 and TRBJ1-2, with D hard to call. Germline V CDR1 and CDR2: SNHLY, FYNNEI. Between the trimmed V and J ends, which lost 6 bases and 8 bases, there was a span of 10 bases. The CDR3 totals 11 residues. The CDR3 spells CASRGDGGYTF. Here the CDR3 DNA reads TGTGCCAGCAGGGGTGACGGCGGCTACACCTTC.

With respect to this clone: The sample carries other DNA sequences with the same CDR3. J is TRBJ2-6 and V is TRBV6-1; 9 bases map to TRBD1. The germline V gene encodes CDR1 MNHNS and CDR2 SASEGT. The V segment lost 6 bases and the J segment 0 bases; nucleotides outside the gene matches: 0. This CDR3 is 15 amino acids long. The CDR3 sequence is CASRTGGSGANVLTF. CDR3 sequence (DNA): TGTGCCAGCAGGACAGGGGGCTCTGGGGCCAACGTCCTGACTTTC.

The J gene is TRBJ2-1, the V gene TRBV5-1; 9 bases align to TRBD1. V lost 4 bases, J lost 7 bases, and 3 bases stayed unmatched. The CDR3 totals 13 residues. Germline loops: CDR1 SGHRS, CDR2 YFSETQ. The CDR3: CASSQTGGNEQFF. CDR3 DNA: TGCGCCAGCAGCCAGACAGGGGGGAATGAGCAGTTCTTC.

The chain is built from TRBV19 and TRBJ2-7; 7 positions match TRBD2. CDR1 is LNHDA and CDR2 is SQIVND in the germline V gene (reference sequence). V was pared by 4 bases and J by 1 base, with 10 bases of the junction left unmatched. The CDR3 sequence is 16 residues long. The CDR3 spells CASSTPGEAGSYEQYF. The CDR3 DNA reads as TGTGCCAGTAGTACTCCGGGGGAAGCGGGGTCCTACGAGCAGTACTTC.

The CDR3 sequence: CASSEYRGEGYTF. CDR3 in DNA: TGTGCCAGCAGTGAATACAGGGGAGAGGGCTACACCTTC. The chain recombines TRBV2 with TRBJ1-2, with 7 bases identical to TRBD1. Germline V gene data show CDR1 as SNHLY and CDR2 as FYNNEI. The CDR3 has 13 amino acids. V shed 2 bases and J 8 bases; nucleotides not matched to a gene: 5.